One sample yielded the 30 T cell receptor beta chains listed below, sequenced in a study of OX40 agonist ivuxolimab in advanced cancers. Profiling relied on immunoSEQ multiplex PCR, and the TCRdb table lists in-frame clones only, not all of them. The sample carries 75,000 to 90,000 clones, 85% to 90% recorded once. The source material was CD4+ or CD8+ T cells sorted from blood, sampled in a trial of the OX40 agonist ivuxolimab. The receptors originated from an adult with an advanced solid tumor such as melanoma, head and neck, liver or kidney cancer.

The chain uses TRBV5-1 and TRBJ2-7; 9 bases map to TRBD1. CDR3 length equals 13 residues. The germline V gene has CDR1 SGHRS and CDR2 YFSETQ. The V segment lost 4 bases and the J segment 5 bases; nucleotides outside the gene matches: 4. The CDR3 loop reads CASSLGQGHEQYF. The CDR3 nucleotides read TGCGCCAGCAGCCTGGGACAGGGCCACGAGCAGTACTTC.

This clone was observed once. This chain joins TRBV5-1 and TRBJ2-2; D remains ambiguous. The V and J ends lost 2 bases and 4 bases respectively, with 15 bases between them. The CDR3 consists of 16 residues. The germline V gene encodes CDR1 SGHRS and CDR2 YFSETQ. CDR3 nucleotides: TGCGCCAGCAGCTTACCCCCCTCGGCGGCCACCGGGGAGCTGTTTTTT. The encoded protein is CASSLPPSAATGELFF.

V is TRBV7-2 and J is TRBJ1-2, with D possibly TRBD1 on 5 matching bases. CDR1 is SGHTA, CDR2 FQGNSA, per germline. The CDR3 runs to 13 residues. V lost 0 bases to trimming and J lost 7 bases, with 9 bases between them. Written as DNA, the CDR3 is TGTGCCAGCAGCTTAGCGGACAACCCTGGCTACACCTTC. Protein product: CASSLADNPGYTF.

J is TRBJ2-1 and V is TRBV27; D remains ambiguous. Germline CDR1 and CDR2: MNHEY and SMNVEV (reference sequence). This CDR3 is built from 14 residues. Trimming left V 5 bases short and J 1 base short, with 9 bases between. The CDR3 DNA reads TGTGCCAGCAGTCTCCGACGATCCTACAATGAGCAGTTCTTC. Its protein product is CASSLRRSYNEQFF.

The V call is TRBV4-1, the J call TRBJ1-1; 7 positions agree with TRBD1. CDR1 MGHRA and CDR2 YSYEKL come from the germline V gene. The CDR3 loop spans 16 amino acids. Trimming took 1 base from V and 7 from J; bases not matched to a gene: 12. CDR3: CASSQGQGGAYYEAFF. DNA for the CDR3: TGCGCCAGCAGCCAAGGTCAGGGGGGTGCCTATTATGAAGCTTTCTTT.

The J gene is TRBJ2-7, the V gene TRBV2, with D unresolved. Trimming cost V 4 bases and J 4 bases, with 5 bases left between them. This CDR3 is 11 amino acids long. Germline V lookup: CDR1 SNHLY, CDR2 FYNNEI. This chain's CDR3 is CASSGRYEQYF. CDR3 in DNA: TGTGCCAGCAGTGGCAGGTACGAGCAGTACTTC.

This chain joins TRBV18 and TRBJ1-1; the match to TRBD1 covers 7 bases. V shed 2 bases and J 3 bases; nucleotides not matched to a gene: 6. The V gene's germline CDR1 is KGHSH and CDR2 LQKENI. This CDR3 region has 15 residues. The CDR3 region has the DNA TGTGCCAGCTCACCAGGGATCACAGGGGACACTGAAGCTTTCTTT. This gives the protein CASSPGITGDTEAFF.

V gene TRBV2 combines with J gene TRBJ2-2; D is possibly TRBD1 or TRBD2 (5 bases each). Deletions cut 2 bases from V and 10 bases from J, with 29 bases between. CDR1 and CDR2 from the germline V gene are SNHLY and FYNNEI. The CDR3 sequence is 19 residues long. CDR3 sequence reads: CASSEKRTRGSGSAPELFF. The CDR3 DNA reads TGTGCCAGCAGTGAAAAAAGGACCCGGGGATCAGGGAGTGCCCCGGAGCTGTTTTTT. The full variable domain, with the rest looked up from reference TRBV2 and TRBJ2-2, is EPEVTQTPSHQVTQMGQEVILRCVPISNHLYFYWYRQILGQKVEFLVSFYNNEISEKSEIFDDQFSVERPDGSNFTLKIRSTKLEDSAMYFCASSEKRTRGSGSAPELFFGEGSRLTVL.

The chain couples TRBV7-2 to TRBJ1-5, with D uncertain. Germline lookup yields CDR1 SGHTA and CDR2 FQGNSA. V lost 3 bases and J lost 0, with 9 bases in between. This CDR3 is built from 15 residues. CDR3 amino acids: CASSFTKGSNQPQHF. In nucleotides, the CDR3 is TGTGCCAGCAGCTTTACTAAGGGTAGCAATCAGCCCCAGCATTTT.

This chain links TRBV29-1 with TRBJ2-1, with a possible D match to TRBD2 (6 bases). The CDR3 spans 14 residues. Germline CDR1 and CDR2: SQVTM and ANQGSEA. V was cut by 3 bases and J by 0 bases, with 9 bases left in between. Here the CDR3 reads CSVEGGGSYNEQFF. In DNA, the CDR3 is TGCAGCGTTGAGGGGGGAGGCTCCTACAATGAGCAGTTCTTC.

The CDR3 region has the DNA TGTGCCAGCAGCATAACTAGCGGGGGGACAGATACGCAGTATTTT. Encoded protein: CASSITSGGTDTQYF. V gene TRBV5-6 combines with J gene TRBJ2-3; 12 bases map to TRBD2. The trim removed 4 bases at V and 3 bases at J, leaving 3 bases unmatched. The germline V gene encodes CDR1 SGHDT and CDR2 YYEEEE. CDR3 length: 15 residues.

This chain connects TRBV6-1 to TRBJ2-7; D is possibly TRBD2 (6 bases). CDR3 length: 14 residues. Germline CDR1 is MNHNS and CDR2 is SASEGT. The V gene lost 2 bases and the J gene lost 6 bases, with 14 bases spanning the gap. CDR3 in amino acids: CASSERGGGLEQYF. DNA for the CDR3: TGTGCCAGCAGTGAAAGGGGTGGAGGGCTCGAGCAGTACTTC.

This chain joins TRBV10-3 and TRBJ1-2; D is ambiguous. Per germline, CDR1 ENHRY and CDR2 SYGVKD. The CDR3 loop spans 14 amino acids. V lost 7 bases to trimming and J lost 2 bases, with 14 bases between them. DNA for the CDR3: TGTGCCATCACCGGTGGACCCCAAAACTATGGCTACACCTTC. Translating it yields CAITGGPQNYGYTF.

V gene TRBV7-2 combines with J gene TRBJ1-1; D is ambiguous. Per germline, CDR1 SGHTA and CDR2 FQGNSA. V dropped 2 bases and J dropped 1 base, with 8 bases sitting between them. The CDR3 runs to 14 residues. DNA of the CDR3: TGTGCCAGCAGCTTAAGGCAGACGAACACTGAAGCTTTCTTT. Protein: CASSLRQTNTEAFF.

This clone is medium-sized (0.01 to 0.1%) in the sample. In nucleotides, the CDR3 is TGCGCCAGCAGCCGACGGACAGCCGATAATGAAAAACTGTTTTTT. Its translation is CASSRRTADNEKLFF. V and J are TRBV4-3 and TRBJ1-4; perhaps TRBD1 as D (6 bases). The germline V and J ends were trimmed by 4 bases and 4 bases, with 13 bases remaining between them. The CDR3 is made up of 15 amino acids. In germline, CDR1 is LGHNA, CDR2 YSLEER.

V is TRBV6-1 and J is TRBJ1-2; tentatively, D is TRBD1 (5 bases). Looked up from germline, CDR1 is MNHNS and CDR2 is SASEGT. This CDR3 is built from 15 residues. Trimming removed 2 bases at V and 5 bases at J, with 15 bases between. CDR3 amino acids: CASSEPGGAQYGYTF. The CDR3 DNA reads TGTGCCAGCAGTGAACCGGGAGGGGCGCAATATGGCTACACCTTC.

CDR3 nucleotides: TGCGCCAGCAGCCGGGGGACAGGGAACACTGAAGCTTTCTTT. Its protein is CASSRGTGNTEAFF. V and J are TRBV5-1 and TRBJ1-1, with 8 bases matching TRBD1. From germline, CDR1 is SGHRS and CDR2 YFSETQ. The CDR3 spans 14 residues. Trimming took 4 bases from V and 1 from J; bases not matched to a gene: 3.

V usage is TRBV6-1 and J usage is TRBJ2-3; D may be TRBD1 (6 bases). Germline V CDR1 and CDR2: MNHNS, SASEGT. The V gene lost 1 base and the J gene lost 2 bases, with 10 bases spanning the gap. The CDR3 has 15 amino acids. CDR3 bases: TGTGCCAGCAGTGAAGGGTGGGGGCTCACAGATACGCAGTATTTT. Translating gives CASSEGWGLTDTQYF.

The V and J genes are TRBV6-1 and TRBJ2-3; 11 bases line up with TRBD2. Germline-derived CDR1 and CDR2 are MNHNS and SASEGT. The CDR3 is 15 residues long. J gave up 5 bases and V 1 base, and 2 bases lay outside the gene matches. The CDR3: CASSEGLAGGDTQYF. The CDR3 nucleotides are TGTGCCAGCAGTGAAGGCCTAGCGGGGGGAGATACGCAGTATTTT.

The count of this clone is one. The gene calls are TRBV30 and TRBJ2-3; no clear D gene. V lost 0 bases and J 3 bases, leaving 7 bases between the germline ends. The CDR3 is 13 amino acids. In germline, CDR1 is GTSNPN, CDR2 SVGIG (reference sequence). CDR3 loop: CAWSVMGTDTQYF. The CDR3 nucleotides are TGTGCCTGGAGTGTAATGGGGACAGATACGCAGTATTTT.

V gene TRBV5-1 combines with J gene TRBJ1-6, with 10 bases lining up with TRBD1. Germline V gene lookup returns CDR1 SGHRS and CDR2 YFSETQ. V dropped 4 bases and J dropped 10; count of bases not matched to a gene: 11. CDR3 length: 16 residues. The CDR3 DNA is TGCGCCAGCAGCAACTCCGGGACAGGGGCCGTCTCACCCCTCCACTTT. This translates into CASSNSGTGAVSPLHF.

J is TRBJ1-1 and V is TRBV6-5; the D is unclear. V lost 1 base and J 11 bases, leaving 17 bases between the germline ends. The CDR3 length is 14 residues. CDR1 and CDR2 from the germline V gene are MNHEY and SVGAGI. The CDR3 is CASSYFSGSGDAFF. The CDR3 region has the DNA TGTGCCAGCAGTTACTTCTCTGGGTCAGGTGACGCTTTCTTT.

V and J are TRBV7-9 and TRBJ1-2; possibly TRBD1 for D (5 bases). The germline CDR1 and CDR2 sequences are SEHNR and FQNEAQ (reference sequence). The CDR3 totals 14 residues. Trimming shortened V by 5 bases and J by 7 bases, and 17 bases separated the two germline ends. In DNA, the CDR3 is TGTGCCAGCAGCCTTGACAGTTATACTATTGGCTACACCTTC. Amino acids: CASSLDSYTIGYTF.

The chain carries TRBV5-5 and TRBJ2-7; 8 nucleotides line up with TRBD2. The CDR3 has 14 residues. Unmatched junction bases numbered 6, after V lost 6 bases and J lost 1 base. Germline V gives CDR1 SGHKS, CDR2 YYEKEE (reference sequence). The CDR3 sequence is CASKLTSGSYEQYF. The CDR3 bases are TGTGCCAGCAAACTAACTAGCGGATCCTACGAGCAGTACTTC.

This CDR3 is CASSQELPTEQYF. The CDR3 bases are TGTGCCAGCAGCCAAGAGCTCCCCACAGAGCAGTACTTC. The gene calls are TRBV14 and TRBJ2-7, with unresolved D. Germline V lookup: CDR1 SGHDN, CDR2 FVKESK. The CDR3 extends over 13 amino acids. V gave up 0 bases and J gave up 7 bases, with 10 bases separating them.

This chain connects TRBV6-1 to TRBJ2-7; 9 bases map to TRBD1. Looked up from germline, CDR1 is MNHNS and CDR2 is SASEGT. V was pared by 4 bases and J by 2 bases, with 3 bases of the junction left unmatched. There are 14 residues in the CDR3. The CDR3 here is CASSVDRGAYEQYF. CDR3 nucleotides: TGTGCCAGCAGTGTGGACAGGGGAGCCTACGAGCAGTACTTC.

This clone was observed a few times. The chain employs TRBV21-1 and TRBJ1-1. TRBV21-1 is a pseudogene segment. This CDR3 has 13 amino acids. For the CDR3, the DNA is TGTGCCAGCAGCAAAGGAGAAACCACTGAAGCTTTCTTT. Protein: CASSKGETTEAFF.

The rearrangement links TRBV11-2 to TRBJ2-7; 16 positions agree with TRBD2. Germline CDR1 and CDR2: SGHAT and FQNNGV. The CDR3 covers 18 residues. Unmatched junction bases numbered 11, after V lost 4 bases and J lost 5 bases. The CDR3 is CASSSPGLAGGLTNEQYF. CDR3 DNA sequence: TGTGCCAGCAGCTCCCCGGGACTAGCGGGAGGGCTGACGAACGAGCAGTACTTC.

The rearrangement uses TRBV5-1 and TRBJ2-7; 8 positions match TRBD1. J was trimmed by 0 bases and V by 0 bases; bases with no gene match: 5. Germline V gives CDR1 SGHRS, CDR2 YFSETQ. This CDR3 comprises 16 residues. The CDR3 nucleotides are TGCGCCAGCAGCTTGGCCGGGGACAGGAGCTCCTACGAGCAGTACTTC. This gives the protein CASSLAGDRSSYEQYF.

The chain has TRBV5-1 and TRBJ1-1; the match to TRBD1 covers 7 bases. Germline values: CDR1 SGHRS, CDR2 YFSETQ. The CDR3 contains 14 residues. The trim removed 4 bases at V and 0 bases at J, leaving 3 bases unmatched. CDR3 sequence: CASSQQGMNTEAFF. For the CDR3, the DNA is TGCGCCAGCAGCCAACAGGGGATGAACACTGAAGCTTTCTTT.